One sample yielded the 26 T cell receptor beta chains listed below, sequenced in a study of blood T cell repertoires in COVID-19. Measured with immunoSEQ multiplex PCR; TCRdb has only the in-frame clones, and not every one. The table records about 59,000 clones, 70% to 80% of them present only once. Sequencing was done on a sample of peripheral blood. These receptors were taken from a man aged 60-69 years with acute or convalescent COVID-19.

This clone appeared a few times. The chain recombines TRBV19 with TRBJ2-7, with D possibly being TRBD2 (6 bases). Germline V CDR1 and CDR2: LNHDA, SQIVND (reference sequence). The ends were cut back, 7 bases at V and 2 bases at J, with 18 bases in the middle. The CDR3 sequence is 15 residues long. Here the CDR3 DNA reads TGTGCCAGTAAAAGGGACGGGAGCGGTACCTACGAGCAGTACTTC. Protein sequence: CASKRDGSGTYEQYF.

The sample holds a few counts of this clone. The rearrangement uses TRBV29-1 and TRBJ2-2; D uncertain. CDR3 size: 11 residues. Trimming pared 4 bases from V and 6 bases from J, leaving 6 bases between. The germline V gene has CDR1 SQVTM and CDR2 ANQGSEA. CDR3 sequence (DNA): TGCAGCGTTGTGTCGGCCGGGGAGCTGTTTTTT. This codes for CSVVSAGELFF.

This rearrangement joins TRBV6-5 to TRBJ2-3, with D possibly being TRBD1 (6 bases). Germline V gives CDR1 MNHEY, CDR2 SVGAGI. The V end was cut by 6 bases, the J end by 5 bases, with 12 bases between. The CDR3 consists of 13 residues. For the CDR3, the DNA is TGTGCCAGCAGGAGGCAGGGGCAAGATACGCAGTATTTT. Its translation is CASRRQGQDTQYF.

The CDR3 DNA follows: TGTGCCAGTAGTATCGGAGCGGTCGGCTGGACCTTC. It yields the protein CASSIGAVGWTF. The chain joins TRBV19 to TRBJ1-2; no firm D call. The germline CDR1 and CDR2 sequences are LNHDA and SQIVND (reference sequence). Trimming left V 3 bases short and J 14 bases short, with 16 bases between. The CDR3 has 12 amino acids.

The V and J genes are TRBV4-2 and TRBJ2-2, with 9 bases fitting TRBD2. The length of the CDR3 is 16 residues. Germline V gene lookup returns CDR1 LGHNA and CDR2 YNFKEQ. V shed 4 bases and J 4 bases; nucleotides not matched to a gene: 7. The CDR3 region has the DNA TGTGCCAGCAGCCCGTCAGCGGGAGGTGTCACCGGGGAGCTGTTTTTT. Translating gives CASSPSAGGVTGELFF.

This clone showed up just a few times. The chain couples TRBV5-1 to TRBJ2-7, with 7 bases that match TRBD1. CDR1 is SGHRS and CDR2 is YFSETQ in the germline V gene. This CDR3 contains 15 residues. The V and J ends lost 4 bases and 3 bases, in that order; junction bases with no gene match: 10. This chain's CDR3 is CASSRGQMSFYEQYF. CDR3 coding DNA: TGCGCCAGCAGCCGGGGACAGATGAGCTTCTACGAGCAGTACTTC.

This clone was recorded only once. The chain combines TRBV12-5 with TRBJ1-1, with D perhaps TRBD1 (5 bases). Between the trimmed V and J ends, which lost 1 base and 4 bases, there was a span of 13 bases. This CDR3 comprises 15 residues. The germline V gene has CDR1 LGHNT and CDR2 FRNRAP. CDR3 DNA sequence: TGTGCTAGTGGTTTGGGCCCGGGCGGGGGCACTGAAGCTTTCTTT. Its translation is CASGLGPGGGTEAFF.

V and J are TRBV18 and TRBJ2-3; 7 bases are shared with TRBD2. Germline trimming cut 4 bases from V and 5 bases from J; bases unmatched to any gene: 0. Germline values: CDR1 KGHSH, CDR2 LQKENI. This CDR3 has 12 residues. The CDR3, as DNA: TGTGCCAGCTCACGGGGGGGAGATACGCAGTATTTT. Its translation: CASSRGGDTQYF.

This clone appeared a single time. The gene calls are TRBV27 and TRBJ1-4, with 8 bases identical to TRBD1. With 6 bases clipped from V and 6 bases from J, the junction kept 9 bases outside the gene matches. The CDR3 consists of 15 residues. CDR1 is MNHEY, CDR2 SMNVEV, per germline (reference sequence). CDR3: CASRPQGDIYEKLFF. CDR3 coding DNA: TGTGCCAGCAGACCACAGGGGGATATTTATGAAAAACTGTTTTTT.

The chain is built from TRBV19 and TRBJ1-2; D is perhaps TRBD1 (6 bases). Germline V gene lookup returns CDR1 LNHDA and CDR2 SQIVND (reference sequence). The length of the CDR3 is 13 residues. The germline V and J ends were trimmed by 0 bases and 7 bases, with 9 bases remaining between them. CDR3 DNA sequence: TGTGCCAGTAGTATAGAGGGGGCCGGTGGCTACACCTTC. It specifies CASSIEGAGGYTF.

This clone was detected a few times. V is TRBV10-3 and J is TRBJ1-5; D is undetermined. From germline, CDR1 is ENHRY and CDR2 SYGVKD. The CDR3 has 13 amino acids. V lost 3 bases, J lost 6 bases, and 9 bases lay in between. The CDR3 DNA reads TGTGCCATCAGTGAAAGCGGGGTTCAGCCCCAGCATTTT. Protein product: CAISESGVQPQHF.

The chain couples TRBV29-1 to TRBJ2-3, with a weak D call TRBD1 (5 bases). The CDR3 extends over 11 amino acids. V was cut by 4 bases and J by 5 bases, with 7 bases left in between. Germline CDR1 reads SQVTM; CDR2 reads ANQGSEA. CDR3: CSVGDRDTQYF. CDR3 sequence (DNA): TGCAGCGTTGGAGACAGAGATACGCAGTATTTT.

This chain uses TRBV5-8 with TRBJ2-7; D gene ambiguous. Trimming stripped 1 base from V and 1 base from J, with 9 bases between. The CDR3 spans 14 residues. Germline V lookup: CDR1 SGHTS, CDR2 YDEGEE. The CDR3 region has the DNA TGTGCCAGCAGCTTGCAACAGAATTCCTACGAGCAGTACTTC. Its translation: CASSLQQNSYEQYF.

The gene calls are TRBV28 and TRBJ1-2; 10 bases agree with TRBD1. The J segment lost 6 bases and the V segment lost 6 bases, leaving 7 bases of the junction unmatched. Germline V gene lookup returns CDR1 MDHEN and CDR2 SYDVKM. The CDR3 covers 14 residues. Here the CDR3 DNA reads TGTGCCAGCAGCTGGACAGGGGGAACTAATGGCTACACCTTC. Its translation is CASSWTGGTNGYTF.

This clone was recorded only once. The DNA for the CDR3 is TGTGCCAGCAGCTTGTTGATTTCGGGGAGTTGGGGTGAGCAGTTCTTC. Protein: CASSLLISGSWGEQFF. The chain is built from TRBV5-6 and TRBJ2-1; possible D gene TRBD2, 5 bases. The CDR3 is made up of 16 amino acids. Germline CDR1 is SGHDT and CDR2 is YYEEEE. Trimming cost V 1 base and J 9 bases, with 20 bases left between them. Full variable domain (outside the CDR3, taken from reference TRBV5-6 and TRBJ2-1): DAGVTQSPTHLIKTRGQQVTLRCSPKSGHDTVSWYQQALGQGPQFIFQYYEEEERQRGNFPDRFSGHQFPNYSSELNVNALLLGDSALYLCASSLLISGSWGEQFFGPGTRLTVL.

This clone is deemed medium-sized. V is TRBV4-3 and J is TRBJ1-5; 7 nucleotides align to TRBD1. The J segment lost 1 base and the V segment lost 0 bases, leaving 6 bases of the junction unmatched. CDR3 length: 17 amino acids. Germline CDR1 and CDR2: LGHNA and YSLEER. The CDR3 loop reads CASSQDARGGSNQPQHF. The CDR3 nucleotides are TGCGCCAGCAGCCAAGATGCTAGAGGGGGCAGCAATCAGCCCCAGCATTTT.

The CDR3 sequence: CASSRQLQETQYF. CDR3 sequence (DNA): TGTGCCAGCAGCCGACAGCTACAAGAGACCCAGTACTTC. This rearrangement joins TRBV14 to TRBJ2-5, with D possibly TRBD1 on 5 matching bases. V was shortened by 4 bases and J by 2 bases, with 8 bases between the two germline ends. This CDR3 has 13 residues. Germline loops: CDR1 SGHDN, CDR2 FVKESK.

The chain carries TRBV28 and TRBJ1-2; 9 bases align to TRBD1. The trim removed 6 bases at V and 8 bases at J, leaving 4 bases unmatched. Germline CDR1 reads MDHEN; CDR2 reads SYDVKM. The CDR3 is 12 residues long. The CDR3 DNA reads TGTGCCAGCAGACAGGGGGCGCGGGGCTACACCTTC. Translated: CASRQGARGYTF.

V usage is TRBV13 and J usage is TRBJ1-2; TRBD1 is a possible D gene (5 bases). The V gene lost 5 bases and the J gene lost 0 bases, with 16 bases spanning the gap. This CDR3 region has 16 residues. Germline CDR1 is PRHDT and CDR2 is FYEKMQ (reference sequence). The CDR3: CASSARSGGPNYGYTF. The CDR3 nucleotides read TGTGCCAGCAGCGCCCGATCGGGGGGACCTAACTATGGCTACACCTTC.

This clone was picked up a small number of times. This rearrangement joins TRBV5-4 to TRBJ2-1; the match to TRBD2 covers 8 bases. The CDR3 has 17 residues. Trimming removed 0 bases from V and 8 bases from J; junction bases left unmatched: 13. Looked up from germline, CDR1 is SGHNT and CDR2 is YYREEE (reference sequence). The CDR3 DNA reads TGTGCCAGCAGCTTGGAACTCGGGAGGGCCATAGAGTATGAGCAGTTCTTC. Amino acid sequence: CASSLELGRAIEYEQFF.

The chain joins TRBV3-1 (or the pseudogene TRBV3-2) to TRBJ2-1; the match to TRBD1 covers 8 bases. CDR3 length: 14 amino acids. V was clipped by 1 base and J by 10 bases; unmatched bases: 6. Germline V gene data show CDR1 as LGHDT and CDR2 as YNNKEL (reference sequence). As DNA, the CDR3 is TGTGCCAGCAGCCAAGGGACAGGGAGATGGGAGCAGTTCTTC. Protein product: CASSQGTGRWEQFF.

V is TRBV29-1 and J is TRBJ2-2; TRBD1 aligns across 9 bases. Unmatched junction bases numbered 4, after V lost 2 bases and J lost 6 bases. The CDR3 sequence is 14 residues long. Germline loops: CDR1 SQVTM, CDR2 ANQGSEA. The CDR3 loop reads CSVERDRVSGELFF. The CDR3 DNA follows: TGCAGCGTTGAACGGGACAGGGTATCCGGGGAGCTGTTTTTT.

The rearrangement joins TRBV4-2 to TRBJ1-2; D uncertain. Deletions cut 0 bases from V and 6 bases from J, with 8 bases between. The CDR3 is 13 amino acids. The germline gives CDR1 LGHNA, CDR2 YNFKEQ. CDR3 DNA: TGTGCCAGCAGCCAAGAAACGCAGGATGGCTACACCTTC. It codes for CASSQETQDGYTF.

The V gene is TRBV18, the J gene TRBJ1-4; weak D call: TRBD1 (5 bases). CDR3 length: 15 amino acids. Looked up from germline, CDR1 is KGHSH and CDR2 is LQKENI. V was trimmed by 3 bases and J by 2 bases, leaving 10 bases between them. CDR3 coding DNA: TGTGCCAGCTCACCTACAGGCTTCACTAATGAAAAACTGTTTTTT. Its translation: CASSPTGFTNEKLFF.

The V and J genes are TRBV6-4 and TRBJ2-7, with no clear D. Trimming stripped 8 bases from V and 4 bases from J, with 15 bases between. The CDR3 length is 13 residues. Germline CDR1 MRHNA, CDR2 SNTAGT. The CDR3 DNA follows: TGTGCCAGCGACCTCTGGGCAACTTACGAGCAGTACTTC. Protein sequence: CASDLWATYEQYF.

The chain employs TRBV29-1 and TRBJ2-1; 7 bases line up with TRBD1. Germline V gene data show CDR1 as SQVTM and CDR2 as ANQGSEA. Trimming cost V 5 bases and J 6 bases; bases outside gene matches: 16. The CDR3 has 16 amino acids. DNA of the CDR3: TGCAGCGTTAAGCCCACAGGGACAGCTTTGGGCAATGAGCAGTTCTTC. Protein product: CSVKPTGTALGNEQFF.